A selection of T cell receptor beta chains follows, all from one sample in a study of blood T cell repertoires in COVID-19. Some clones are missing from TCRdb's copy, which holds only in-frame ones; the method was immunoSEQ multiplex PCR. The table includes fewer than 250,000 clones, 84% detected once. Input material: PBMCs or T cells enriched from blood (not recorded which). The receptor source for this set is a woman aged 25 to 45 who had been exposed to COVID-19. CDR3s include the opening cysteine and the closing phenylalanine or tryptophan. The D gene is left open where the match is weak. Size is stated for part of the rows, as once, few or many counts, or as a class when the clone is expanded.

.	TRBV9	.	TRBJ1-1	CASSPPRGSPEAFF	TGTGCCAGCAGCCCCCCCCGGGGTAGTCCTGAAGCTTTCTTT
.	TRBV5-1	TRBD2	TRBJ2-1	CASREGSAGARSYNEQFF	TGCGCCAGCAGGGAAGGATCAGCGGGGGCCCGCTCCTACAATGAGCAGTTCTTC
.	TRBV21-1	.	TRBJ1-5	CASTTKQGFFQPQHF	TGTGCCAGCACGACCAAACAGGGTTTCTTTCAGCCCCAGCATTTT
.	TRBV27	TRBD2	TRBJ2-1	CASSLYGLAGDNEQFF	TGTGCCAGCAGTTTATACGGCCTAGCGGGAGATAATGAGCAGTTCTTC
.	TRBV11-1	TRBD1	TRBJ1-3	CASSLQGSRTIYF	TGTGCCAGCAGCCTACAGGGGTCCAGGACCATATATTTT
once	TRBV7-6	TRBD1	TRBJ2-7	CASSLRQGHYEQYF	TGTGCCAGCAGCTTACGACAGGGCCACTACGAGCAGTACTTC
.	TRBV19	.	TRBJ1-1	CASSAIRDTEAFF	TGTGCCAGTAGTGCCATCAGGGACACTGAAGCTTTCTTT
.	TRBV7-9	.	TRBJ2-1	CASSSVYNEQFF	TGTGCCAGCAGCTCGGTATACAATGAGCAGTTCTTC
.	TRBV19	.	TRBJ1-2	CASSMSIGYGYTF	TGTGCCAGTAGTATGAGTATCGGCTATGGCTACACCTTC
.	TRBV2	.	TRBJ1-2	CASRAGGPIYGYTF	TGTGCCAGCAGGGCGGGGGGACCGATCTATGGCTACACCTTC
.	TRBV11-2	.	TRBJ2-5	CASSYRGLQETQYF	TGTGCCAGCAGCTATAGGGGACTCCAAGAGACCCAGTACTTC
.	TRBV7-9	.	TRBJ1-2	CASSLSPGQISYGYTF	TGTGCCAGCAGCCTTAGCCCCGGACAGATATCCTATGGCTACACCTTC
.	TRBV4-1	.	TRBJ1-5	CASSQVVGVYSNQPQHF	TGCGCCAGCAGCCAAGTGGTCGGGGTCTATAGCAATCAGCCCCAGCATTTT
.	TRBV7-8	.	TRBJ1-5	CASSLMSGQTQPQHF	TGTGCCAGCAGCTTAATGTCAGGGCAAACGCAGCCCCAGCATTTT
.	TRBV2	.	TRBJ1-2	CACLKGSYGYTF	TGTGCCTGCCTCAAGGGGTCGTATGGCTACACCTTC
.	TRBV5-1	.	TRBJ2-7	CASSLVGGQGKGYEQYF	TGCGCCAGCAGCTTGGTTGGCGGTCAGGGGAAGGGGTACGAGCAGTACTTC
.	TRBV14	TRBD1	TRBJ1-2	CASSPGQGSPGYTF	TGTGCCAGCAGTCCGGGACAGGGGAGTCCCGGCTACACCTTC
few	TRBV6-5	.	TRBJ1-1	CASTWGAEAFF	TGTGCCAGCACGTGGGGGGCTGAAGCTTTCTTT
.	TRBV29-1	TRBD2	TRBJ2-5	CSVSSGGRAETQYF	TGCAGCGTTTCTAGCGGGGGGCGGGCGGAGACCCAGTACTTC
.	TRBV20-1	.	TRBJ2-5	CSAGFGDGQYF	TGCAGTGCTGGGTTCGGGGATGGCCAGTACTTC
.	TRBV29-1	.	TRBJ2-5	CSVDIGYRAETQYF	TGCAGCGTTGATATTGGCTACAGGGCTGAGACCCAGTACTTC
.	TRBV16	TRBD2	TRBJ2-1	CASSQSERGDYNEQFF	TGTGCCAGCAGCCAATCAGAACGGGGGGACTACAATGAGCAGTTCTTC
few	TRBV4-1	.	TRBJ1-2	CASSQGGEDDYGYTF	TGCGCCAGCAGCCAAGGGGGGGAAGACGACTATGGCTACACCTTC
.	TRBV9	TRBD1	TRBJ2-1	CASSETTGNYNEQFF	TGTGCCAGCAGCGAGACGACAGGGAACTACAATGAGCAGTTCTTC
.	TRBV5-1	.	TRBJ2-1	CASTLHRSRDNEQFF	TGCGCCAGCACACTCCACAGGTCGCGCGACAATGAGCAGTTCTTC
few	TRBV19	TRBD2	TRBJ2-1	CASSMIRTSGGAFHNEQFF	TGTGCCAGTAGTATGATCAGGACTAGCGGGGGGGCGTTCCACAATGAGCAGTTCTTC
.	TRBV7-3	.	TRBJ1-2	CASGPGIPYGYTF	TGTGCCAGCGGCCCCGGGATACCCTATGGCTACACCTTC
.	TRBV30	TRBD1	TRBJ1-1	CAWNQGGVNTEAFF	TGTGCCTGGAATCAGGGGGGTGTGAACACTGAAGCTTTCTTT
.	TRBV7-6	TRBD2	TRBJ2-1	CASSLSIAGGYNEQFF	TGTGCCAGCAGCTTAAGTATAGCGGGGGGCTACAATGAGCAGTTCTTC
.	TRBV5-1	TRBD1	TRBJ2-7	CASSLGGQGAYEQYF	TGCGCCAGCAGCTTAGGGGGACAGGGGGCCTACGAGCAGTACTTC
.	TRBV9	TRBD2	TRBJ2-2	CASSVEGLNTGELFF	TGTGCCAGCAGCGTAGAGGGACTAAACACCGGGGAGCTGTTTTTT
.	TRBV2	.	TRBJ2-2	CASSVWQVLNTGELFF	TGTGCCAGCAGTGTTTGGCAGGTGTTGAACACCGGGGAGCTGTTTTTT
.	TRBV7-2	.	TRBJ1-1	CASSLWPRQPNTEAFF	TGTGCCAGCAGCTTATGGCCGAGACAGCCGAACACTGAAGCTTTCTTT
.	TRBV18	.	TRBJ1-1	CASSVRNTEAFF	TGTGCCAGCTCAGTTAGGAACACTGAAGCTTTCTTT
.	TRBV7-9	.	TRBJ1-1	CASSLGEPGQLNTEAFF	TGTGCCAGCAGCTTAGGGGAACCGGGACAATTGAACACTGAAGCTTTCTTT
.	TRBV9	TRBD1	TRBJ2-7	CASSVVPAGQGPYEQYF	TGTGCCAGCAGCGTAGTTCCCGCCGGACAGGGACCCTACGAGCAGTACTTC
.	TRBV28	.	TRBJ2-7	CASSSPAFSRAYEQYF	TGTGCCAGCAGCTCCCCGGCATTCTCACGGGCCTACGAGCAGTACTTC
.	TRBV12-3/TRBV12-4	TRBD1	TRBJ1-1	CASSLAGQTEAFF	TGTGCCAGCAGTTTAGCGGGACAGACCGAAGCTTTCTTT
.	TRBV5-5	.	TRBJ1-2	CASSSFDSVNYGYTF	TGTGCCAGCAGCTCGTTTGACAGCGTGAACTATGGCTACACCTTC
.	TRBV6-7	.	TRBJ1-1	CASNQGYTEAFF	TGTGCCAGCAACCAGGGCTATACTGAAGCTTTCTTT
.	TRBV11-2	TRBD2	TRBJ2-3	CASSLRAAGENTDTQYF	TGTGCCAGCAGCTTAAGGGCAGCGGGGGAAAACACAGATACGCAGTATTTT
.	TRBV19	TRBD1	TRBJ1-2	CASSIGTGGMDGYTF	TGTGCCAGTAGTATAGGGACAGGGGGAATGGATGGCTACACCTTC
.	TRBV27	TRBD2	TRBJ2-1	CASNFWTSGVNEQFF	TGTGCCAGCAATTTCTGGACTAGCGGGGTTAATGAGCAGTTCTTC
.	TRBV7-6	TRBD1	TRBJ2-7	CASSLVGQGGEVRAVLSAF	TGTGCCAGCAGCTTAGTGGGACAGGGGGGAGAGGTACGAGCAGTACTTTCAGCCTTC
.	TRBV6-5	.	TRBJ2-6	CASRESGANVLTF	TGTGCCAGCAGGGAGTCCGGGGCCAACGTCCTGACTTTC
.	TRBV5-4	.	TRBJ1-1	CASSLWGVNTEAFF	TGTGCCAGCAGCTTATGGGGGGTGAACACTGAAGCTTTCTTT
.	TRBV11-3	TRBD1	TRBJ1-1	CASSSVQGAEAFF	TGTGCCAGCAGCTCCGTTCAGGGGGCTGAAGCTTTCTTT
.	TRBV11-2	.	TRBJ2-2	CASSLVPASRTGELFF	TGTGCCAGCAGCTTAGTTCCAGCGTCGAGGACCGGGGAGCTGTTTTTT
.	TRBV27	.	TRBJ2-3	CASSPRADTQYF	TGTGCCAGCAGTCCCAGGGCAGATACGCAGTATTTT
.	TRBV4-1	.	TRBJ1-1	CASSQIGGNLGTEAFF	TGCGCCAGCAGCCAGATAGGGGGTAATCTCGGCACTGAAGCTTTCTTT